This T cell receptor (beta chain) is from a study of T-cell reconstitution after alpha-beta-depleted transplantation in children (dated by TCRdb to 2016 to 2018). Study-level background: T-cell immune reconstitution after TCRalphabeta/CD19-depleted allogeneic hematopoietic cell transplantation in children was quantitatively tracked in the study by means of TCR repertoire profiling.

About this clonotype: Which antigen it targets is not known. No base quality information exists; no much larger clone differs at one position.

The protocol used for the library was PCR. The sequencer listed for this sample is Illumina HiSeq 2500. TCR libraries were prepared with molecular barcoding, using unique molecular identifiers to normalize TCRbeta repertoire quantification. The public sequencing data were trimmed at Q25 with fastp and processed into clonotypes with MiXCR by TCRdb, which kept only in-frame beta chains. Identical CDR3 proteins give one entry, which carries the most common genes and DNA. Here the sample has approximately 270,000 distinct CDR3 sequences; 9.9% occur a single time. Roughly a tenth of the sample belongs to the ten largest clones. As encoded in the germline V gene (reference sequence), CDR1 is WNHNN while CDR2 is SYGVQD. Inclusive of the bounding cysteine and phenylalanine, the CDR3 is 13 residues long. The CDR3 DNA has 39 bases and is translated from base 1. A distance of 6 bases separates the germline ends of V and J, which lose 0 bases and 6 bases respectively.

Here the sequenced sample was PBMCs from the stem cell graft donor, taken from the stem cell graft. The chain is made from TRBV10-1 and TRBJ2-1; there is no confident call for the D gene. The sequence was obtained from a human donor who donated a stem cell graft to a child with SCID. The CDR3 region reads CASSESLVNEQFF. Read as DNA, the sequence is TGCGCCAGCAGTGAGTCTCTAGTCAATGAGCAGTTCTTC.